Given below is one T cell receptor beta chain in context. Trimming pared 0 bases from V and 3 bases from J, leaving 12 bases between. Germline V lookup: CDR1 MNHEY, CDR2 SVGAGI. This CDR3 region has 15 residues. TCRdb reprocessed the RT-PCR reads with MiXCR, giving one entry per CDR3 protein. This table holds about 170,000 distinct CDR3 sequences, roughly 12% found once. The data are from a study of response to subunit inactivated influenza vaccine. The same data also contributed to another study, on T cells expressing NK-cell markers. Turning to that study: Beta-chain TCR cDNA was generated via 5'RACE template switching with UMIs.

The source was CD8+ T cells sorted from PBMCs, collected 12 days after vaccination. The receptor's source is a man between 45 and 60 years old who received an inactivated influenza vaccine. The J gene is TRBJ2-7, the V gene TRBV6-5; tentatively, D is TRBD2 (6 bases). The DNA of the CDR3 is TGTGCCAGCAGTTACTCGGGTAGCGGACGCTACGAGCAGTACTTC. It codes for CASSYSGSGRYEQYF.